The 20 T cell receptor beta chains given below trace back to one sample, sequenced in a study of tumor-infiltrating lymphocytes in primary liver carcinoma. TCR beta cDNA was reverse-transcribed from approximately 0.45 ug of total RNA. The reaction used a constant-region primer and ProtoScript II reverse transcriptase. Libraries of TCR beta came from three nested multiplex PCR rounds with slightly modified ARM-PCR. TRBV1-TRBV30 forward primers paired with a C-beta reverse primer drove the first two PCR rounds, about 10 cycles each. Each CDR3 protein gets one entry after TCRdb re-called the multiplex PCR reads with MiXCR. The sample comprises 310,000 or so distinct CDR3 sequences, less than 75% of which are singletons, and about 6.3% rests with the top ten. Unsorted whole blood served as the source of blood RNA, and germline DNA was extracted as well. Sequencing was carried out using peripheral blood. These receptor sequences come from a man between 35 and 55 years old with primary liver carcinoma and hepatitis B virus infection.

V gene TRBV11-2 combines with J gene TRBJ2-1; 10 positions match TRBD2. V was pared by 5 bases and J by 7 bases, with 5 bases of the junction left unmatched. Germline CDR1 SGHAT, CDR2 FQNNGV. This CDR3 has 14 residues. CDR3 sequence (DNA): TGTGCCAGCAGCATGGCACTAGCGGGGAATGAGCAGTTCTTC. Residues: CASSMALAGNEQFF. Based on the CDR3 plus reference TRBV11-2 and TRBJ2-1, the full variable domain is EAGVAQSPRYKIIEKRQSVAFWCNPISGHATLYWYQQILGQGPKLLIQFQNNGVVDDSQLPKDRFSAERLKGVDSTLKIQPAKLEDSAVYLCASSMALAGNEQFFGPGTRLTVL.

To note about this clonotype: Germline is not matched at one junction end, which may reflect a read error. The gene calls are TRBV10-3 and TRBJ2-1, with 9 bases identical to TRBD2. CDR3 length: 17 residues. Germline V lookup: CDR1 ENHRY, CDR2 SYGVKD. The chain's CDR3 is CAISDSVWTSAYSEQFF. The DNA of the CDR3 is TGTGCCATCAGTGACTCCGTGTGGACTAGCGCGTACAGTGAGCAGTTCTTC.

The chain has TRBV24-1 and TRBJ2-3; 7 bases agree with TRBD2. The V gene's germline CDR1 is KGHDR and CDR2 SFDVKD. V lost 3 bases, J lost 3 bases, and 11 bases stayed unmatched. This CDR3 spans 17 amino acids. The DNA of the CDR3 is TGTGCCACCAGTGATCTGCCCAAGGGACTAAGTACAGATACGCAGTATTTT. It codes for CATSDLPKGLSTDTQYF.

CDR3 in amino acids: CASSLGGAYRNEQYF. Written as DNA, the CDR3 is TGTGCCAGCAGCTTGGGGGGGGCCTACCGGAACGAGCAGTACTTC. This chain uses TRBV5-5 with TRBJ2-7; D possibly uses TRBD1 or TRBD2 (6 bases each). V was clipped by 0 bases and J by 5 bases, with 15 bases between them. Germline CDR1 SGHKS, CDR2 YYEKEE (reference sequence). This CDR3 comprises 15 residues.

As to this clonotype: Its ends do not fully match the called genes, so a read error is possible. J is TRBJ2-2 and V is TRBV6-5; a weak D match, TRBD2 (5 bases). This CDR3 spans 14 amino acids. Germline V CDR1 and CDR2: MNHEY, SVGAGI. The CDR3: CASSYDGNTGELLF. The CDR3 bases are TGTGCCAGCAGTTACGATGGCAACACCGGGGAGCTGTTATTT.

This sequence joins TRBV11-2 and TRBJ2-1; TRBD1 might be the D (6 bases). Trimming pared 6 bases from V and 8 bases from J, leaving 26 bases between. The CDR3 loop spans 17 amino acids. Germline assignment: CDR1 SGHAT and CDR2 FQNNGV. Written as DNA, the CDR3 is TGTGCCAGCAGAACGTCCGGAACAGGGTTTCAATACGATGAGCAGTTCTTC. It encodes CASRTSGTGFQYDEQFF.

To note about this clonotype: A junction end diverges from the germline sequence, so it may reflect a read error. The V and J genes are TRBV5-4 and TRBJ2-1; 9 bases map to TRBD2. In germline, CDR1 is SGHNT, CDR2 YYREEE (reference sequence). The CDR3 runs 20 residues. CDR3 bases: TGTGCCAGCAGCTTGGTCTGGTCGGGAGTTAGCGGGAGACGCACCGATGAGCAGGTCTTC. Protein: CASSLVWSGVSGRRTDEQVF. Variable domain in full (rest from reference TRBV5-4 and TRBJ2-1): ETGVTQSPTHLIKTRGQQVTLRCSSQSGHNTVSWYQQALGQGPQFIFQYYREEENGRGNFPPRFSGLQFPNYSSELNVNALELDDSALYLCASSLVWSGVSGRRTDEQVFGPGTRLTVL.

The chain joins TRBV29-1 to TRBJ2-7; D remains unclear. The CDR3 runs 11 residues. V lost 5 bases, J lost 3 bases, and 8 bases lay in between. Per the germline V gene, CDR1 is SQVTM and CDR2 is ANQGSEA. CDR3 bases: TGCAGCGTTCTGGCGTTCTACGAGCAGTACTTC. It yields the protein CSVLAFYEQYF.

Comments on this clonotype: One end of the junction fails to match germline, which may point to a read error. The chain employs TRBV7-8 and TRBJ1-5, with D tentatively TRBD1 (5 bases). This CDR3 has 18 amino acids. Germline V lookup: CDR1 SGHVS, CDR2 FQNEAQ. CDR3 sequence (DNA): TGTGCCAGCGGCTTAGTTGTCAGGGTAATTTCAAGCAATCAGCCCCAGCATTTT. The encoded protein is CASGLVVRVISSNQPQHF.

This clonotype showed up many times. V usage is TRBV14 and J usage is TRBJ1-6; unclear D gene. V lost 1 base and J 9 bases, leaving 7 bases between the germline ends. CDR3 length: 13 amino acids. From germline, CDR1 is SGHDN and CDR2 FVKESK. CDR3 coding DNA: TGTGCCAGCAGCCAAGGCCGGCTTTCACCCCTCCACTTT. Its translation is CASSQGRLSPLHF.

On this clonotype: One junction end does not reproduce the germline sequence, and a read error may be involved. The gene calls are TRBV4-3 and TRBJ2-7; D remains ambiguous. CDR3 size: 14 residues. CDR1 is LGHNA, CDR2 YSLEER, per germline. CDR3 region: CASSRSAPSCEQYF. CDR3 coding DNA: TGCGCCAGCAGCCGCTCAGCCCCCTCCTGCGAGCAGTACTTC.

To note about this clonotype: Germline is not matched at one junction end, which may reflect a read error. The chain combines TRBV6-1 with TRBJ2-1; D gene ambiguous. This CDR3 spans 13 amino acids. Germline loops: CDR1 MNHNS, CDR2 SASEGT. The CDR3 region has the DNA TGTGCCAGCATACTAAATCAACGCAATGTGCAGTCCTTC. Translated, it gives CASILNQRNVQSF.

In this sample, this clonotype turned up a few times. The gene calls are TRBV5-1 and TRBJ2-2, with D hard to call. V was trimmed by 0 bases and J by 1 base, leaving 7 bases between them. The CDR3 sequence is 15 residues long. CDR1 is SGHRS and CDR2 is YFSETQ in the germline V gene. CDR3 region: CASSLGTLNTGELFF. The DNA of the CDR3 is TGCGCCAGCAGCTTGGGTACATTGAACACCGGGGAGCTGTTTTTT. Combining the CDR3 with reference TRBV5-1 and TRBJ2-2 gives the whole variable domain KAGVTQTPRYLIKTRGQQVTLSCSPISGHRSVSWYQQTPGQGLQFLFEYFSETQRNKGNFPGRFSGRQFSNSRSEMNVSTLELGDSALYLCASSLGTLNTGELFFGEGSRLTVL.

This clonotype was recorded many times. V and J are TRBV29-1 and TRBJ2-7; 11 nucleotides agree with TRBD1. The CDR3 extends over 13 amino acids. Per the germline V gene, CDR1 is SQVTM and CDR2 is ANQGSEA. V was pared by 5 bases and J by 3 bases, with 3 bases of the junction left unmatched. In DNA, the CDR3 is TGCAGCGTTCGGACAGGGGGCAACTACGAGCAGTACTTC. This codes for CSVRTGGNYEQYF.

This clonotype was found a few times. The CDR3 spells CASKLAVPVYF. CDR3 in DNA: TGTGCCAGCAAACTAGCGGTTCCAGTGTATTTT. V is TRBV2 and J is TRBJ2-3; TRBD2 matches at 8 bases. The CDR3 has 11 amino acids. CDR1 and CDR2 (germline): SNHLY, FYNNEI. V was pared by 7 bases and J by 14 bases, with 8 bases of the junction left unmatched.

The chain uses TRBV6-1 and TRBJ1-1; tentatively, D is TRBD1 (5 bases). This CDR3 is built from 16 residues. The germline V gene has CDR1 MNHNS and CDR2 SASEGT. V was pared by 3 bases and J by 1 base, with 15 bases between. CDR3 sequence reads: CASSDPPGRRNTEAFF. Here the CDR3 DNA reads TGTGCCAGCAGTGACCCGCCGGGACGGAGGAACACTGAAGCTTTCTTT.

This clonotype was recorded many times. J is TRBJ2-3 and V is TRBV4-1; no clear D. This CDR3 contains 16 residues. V was clipped by 6 bases and J by 6 bases, with 22 bases between them. CDR1 is MGHRA, CDR2 YSYEKL, per germline. The chain's CDR3 is CASSPLLGKELDTQYF. The CDR3 nucleotides are TGCGCCAGCAGTCCCCTATTGGGTAAGGAGTTGGATACGCAGTATTTT.

V gene TRBV19 combines with J gene TRBJ2-1; the D gene is possibly TRBD1 (5 bases). The CDR3 sequence is 13 residues long. V lost 1 base and J 9 bases, leaving 10 bases between the germline ends. Germline lookup yields CDR1 LNHDA and CDR2 SQIVND (reference sequence). The CDR3: CASSIVARGEQFF. The CDR3 region has the DNA TGTGCCAGTAGTATAGTTGCAAGGGGTGAGCAGTTCTTC.

The CDR3 loop reads CAWRGYPCYTF. CDR3 nucleotides: TGTGCCTGGAGAGGGTACCCTTGCTACACCTTC. The chain links TRBV30 to TRBJ1-2; D call uncertain. CDR1 and CDR2 from the germline V gene are GTSNPN and SVGIG (reference sequence). Trimming cost V 3 bases and J 9 bases, with 11 bases left between them. The CDR3 spans 11 residues.

The V gene is TRBV30, the J gene TRBJ2-2, with D perhaps matching TRBD1 (5 bases). Trimming pared 4 bases from V and 3 bases from J, leaving 12 bases between. The CDR3 extends over 14 amino acids. Germline CDR1 and CDR2: GTSNPN and SVGIG (reference sequence). The CDR3 here is CAWMAGSDTGELFF. The CDR3 nucleotides read TGTGCCTGGATGGCAGGGTCGGACACCGGGGAGCTGTTTTTT.